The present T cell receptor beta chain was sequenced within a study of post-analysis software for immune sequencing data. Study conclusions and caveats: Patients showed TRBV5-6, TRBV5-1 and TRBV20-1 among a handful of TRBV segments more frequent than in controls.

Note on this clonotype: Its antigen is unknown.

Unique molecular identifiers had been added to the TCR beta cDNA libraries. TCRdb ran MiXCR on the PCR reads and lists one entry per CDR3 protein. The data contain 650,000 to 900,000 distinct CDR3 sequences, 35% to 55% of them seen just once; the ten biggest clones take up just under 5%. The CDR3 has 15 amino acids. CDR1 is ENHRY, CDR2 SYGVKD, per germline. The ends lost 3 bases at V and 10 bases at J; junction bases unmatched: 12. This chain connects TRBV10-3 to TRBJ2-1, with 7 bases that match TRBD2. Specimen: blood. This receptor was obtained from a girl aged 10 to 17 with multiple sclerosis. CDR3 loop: CAISDPGTTPKEQFF. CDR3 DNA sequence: TGTGCCATCAGTGACCCCGGGACTACTCCCAAGGAGCAGTTCTTC.